A single sample is the source of the 4 T cell receptor beta chains below, sequenced in a study of tumor-infiltrating lymphocytes in primary liver carcinoma. Blood RNA came from unsorted whole blood; germline DNA was also extracted. A constant-region primer primed TCR beta cDNA synthesis from roughly 520 ng of total RNA. ARM-PCR, slightly modified, supplied the TCR beta libraries through three nested multiplex PCR rounds. With TRBV1-TRBV30 forward primers and a C-beta reverse primer, the first two PCR rounds were run for around 11 cycles each. TCRdb called the multiplex PCR reads again in MiXCR, with one record for every CDR3 protein. The sample contains about 200,000 distinct CDR3 sequences, less than 65% of which appear only once. Sample: peripheral blood. Receptors originate from a woman aged 55-75 years with primary liver carcinoma and hepatitis B virus infection.

In the case of this clonotype: The conserved phenylalanine or tryptophan normally closing the CDR3 is absent here, so this likely arose from a read error. This chain's CDR3 is CASSLGVAGAGEQFL. CDR3 coding DNA: TGTGCCAGCAGCTTAGGGGTAGCGGGAGCCGGTGAGCAGTTCTTG. The chain links TRBV7-9 to TRBJ2-1; 9 positions agree with TRBD2. The V gene end was trimmed by 1 base and the J gene end by 9 bases; junction bases not matched to a gene: 7. Germline loops: CDR1 SEHNR, CDR2 FQNEAQ (reference sequence). The CDR3 spans 15 residues.

J is TRBJ2-2 and V is TRBV5-1; 7 positions match TRBD1. Germline CDR1 reads SGHRS; CDR2 reads YFSETQ. This CDR3 has 14 residues. Trimming removed 3 bases from V and 5 bases from J; junction bases left unmatched: 4. The CDR3 loop reads CASSSGTATGELFF. CDR3 nucleotides: TGCGCCAGCAGCTCCGGGACAGCAACCGGGGAGCTGTTTTTT. The full variable domain, completed using reference TRBV5-1 and TRBJ2-2, is KAGVTQTPRYLIKTRGQQVTLSCSPISGHRSVSWYQQTPGQGLQFLFEYFSETQRNKGNFPGRFSGRQFSNSRSEMNVSTLELGDSALYLCASSSGTATGELFFGEGSRLTVL.

This clonotype was counted ten times or more. The gene calls are TRBV29-1 and TRBJ2-5, with 11 bases aligning to TRBD2. The germline V gene encodes CDR1 SQVTM and CDR2 ANQGSEA. V shed 1 base and J 0 bases; nucleotides not matched to a gene: 1. The CDR3 is made up of 15 amino acids. The CDR3 DNA sequence: TGCAGCGTTGAAGGGACTAGCGGGTACCAAGAGACCCAGTACTTC. It encodes CSVEGTSGYQETQYF.

This clonotype has a single count. One end of the junction varies from germline; a read error may be responsible. The V gene is TRBV11-2, the J gene TRBJ1-6; 8 bases are a match to TRBD1. Germline V gene lookup returns CDR1 SGHAT and CDR2 FQNNGV. The CDR3 length is 13 residues. The CDR3 is CASSIDRGSPLQF. CDR3 sequence (DNA): TGTGCCAGCAGCATCGACAGGGGTTCACCCCTCCAATTT.